The 2 T cell receptor beta chains listed next were all sequenced from one sample in a study of shared clonotypes between healthy human individuals. The table came from immunoSEQ multiplex PCR; TCRdb's copy has only in-frame clones and leaves some out. Among about 2 million clones, 85% to 95% were seen once, and the ten largest hold 0.13%. The sample taken for sequencing was naive CD4+ T cells sorted from blood. The subset here: CD45RA+ positively selected. Receptor source: a man younger than 30 in good health.

The chain couples TRBV7-2 to TRBJ1-1; D may be TRBD1 (5 bases). Trimming shortened V by 1 base and J by 1 base, and 7 bases separated the two germline ends. This CDR3 comprises 14 residues. Germline V gene data show CDR1 as SGHTA and CDR2 as FQGNSA. The CDR3 DNA follows: TGTGCCAGCAGCTTAGGTGGGGGGAACACTGAAGCTTTCTTT. This sequence encodes CASSLGGGNTEAFF. Filled out from reference TRBV7-2 and TRBJ1-1, the complete variable domain reads GAGVSQSPSNKVTEKGKDVELRCDPISGHTALYWYRQSLGQGLEFLIYFQGNSAPDKSGLPSDRFSAERTGGSVSTLTIQRTQQEDSAVYLCASSLGGGNTEAFFGQGTRLTVV.

This rearrangement joins TRBV21-1 to TRBJ2-1; TRBD1, the table's D call, lacks a check against the DNA. TRBV21-1 is a recognized pseudogene. The CDR3 has 13 amino acids. The CDR3: CASSISGGNEQFF. CDR3 in DNA: TGTGCCAGCAGCATCTCAGGGGGCAATGAGCAGTTCTTC.